This T cell receptor (beta chain) came from a study of T cells after posttransplantation cyclophosphamide. Study results and limitations: Later post-transplant blood repertoires were often dominated by donor CD8+ memory clones. Tissue-infiltrating T cells from skin or gut overlapped little with blood T cells.

CDR3 length equals 18 residues. V was pared by 1 base and J by 12 bases, with 28 bases between. Germline V gene sequence: CDR1 LNHDA, CDR2 SQIVND (reference sequence). To note about this clone: Its antigen is currently unknown.

Assay used: immunoSEQ multiplex PCR; TCRdb lists only in-frame clones, some missing. The top ten hold approximately 0.28% of the sample, which has around 9,000 clones, nearly 99% seen once. Material for sequencing was naive CD8+ T cells sorted from PBMCs. The receptor's source is a man between 50 and 59 years old in good health, CMV-negative, and a related stem cell transplant donor. The chain uses TRBV19 and TRBJ2-1, with D possibly being TRBD1 (6 bases). The CDR3 DNA reads as TGTGCCAGTAGTATAGGGATTGGGGGCGGAGCGGTCCGATGGGGGCAGTTCTTC. This gives the protein CASSIGIGGGAVRWGQFF.